These 27 T cell receptor beta chains originate from one sample sequenced in a study of spatial heterogeneity in lung cancer. Overall study findings and caveats: Counts of expanded alpha and beta TCRs within tumors tracked the tumor nonsynonymous mutation count.

Each CDR3 protein is one row after TCRdb ran MiXCR on the 5' RACE reads. The sample lists a few thousand distinct CDR3 sequences, 10% to 14% occurring once. No antigen is known for these receptors. Time point noted: sample taken at primary tumor resection. The sequences come from lung tumor tissue, collected at surgery. These receptors were collected from a male donor with early-stage non-small cell lung cancer.

Within the sample, this clonotype is medium-sized. Found in a library prepared for alpha chains, this beta chain is an off-target read, and its abundance has little meaning. This rearrangement joins TRBV7-3 to TRBJ2-3; 9 nucleotides agree with TRBD1. Germline trimming cut 1 base from V and 5 bases from J; bases unmatched to any gene: 7. Per germline, CDR1 SGHTA and CDR2 FQGTGA. CDR3 length: 16 residues. CDR3 sequence (DNA): TGTGCCAGCAGCTTAAGTGGACAGGGGTTAGGAGATACGCAGTATTTT. Translated: CASSLSGQGLGDTQYF.

With regard to this clonotype: Being off target in a library aimed at alpha chains, this beta chain has a size of little meaning. The genes are TRBV12-3 or TRBV12-4 and TRBJ1-4; weak D call: TRBD1 (5 bases). The V and J ends lost 5 bases and 6 bases respectively, with 16 bases between them. CDR3 length equals 15 residues. The chain's CDR3 is CASSPHQGLDEKLFF. DNA of the CDR3: TGTGCCAGCAGTCCCCATCAGGGATTGGATGAAAAACTGTTTTTT.

In its sample, this clonotype is medium-sized. Being off target in a library aimed at alpha chains, this beta chain has a size of little meaning. V gene TRBV5-4 combines with J gene TRBJ2-6; no clear D gene. Trimming removed 2 bases at V and 1 base at J, with 4 bases between. Germline CDR1 SGHNT, CDR2 YYREEE (reference sequence). The CDR3 totals 14 residues. The CDR3 bases are TGTGCCAGCAGCTTTCTATCTGGGGCCAACGTCCTGACTTTC. It specifies CASSFLSGANVLTF.

Relative to its sample, this clonotype is medium-sized. Within a library made for alpha chains, this beta chain is off target, and its count is uninformative. The chain couples TRBV5-5 to TRBJ2-6; D possibly corresponds to TRBD2 (6 bases). V gave up 5 bases and J gave up 1 base, with 13 bases separating them. Germline CDR1 and CDR2: SGHKS and YYEKEE (reference sequence). CDR3 length: 16 amino acids. CDR3 sequence: CASRRRGASGANVLTF. In nucleotides, the CDR3 is TGTGCCAGCAGGCGGCGGGGCGCATCTGGGGCCAACGTCCTGACTTTC.

Relative to its sample, this clonotype is medium-sized. Since it is a stray read in a library aimed at alpha chains, this beta chain has a size that is not meaningful. This chain links TRBV18 with TRBJ2-1; D call uncertain. Germline-derived CDR1 and CDR2 are KGHSH and LQKENI. This CDR3 comprises 16 residues. V gave up 2 bases and J gave up 4 bases, with 15 bases separating them. CDR3 sequence: CASSPRVSGRYNEQFF. In DNA form, the CDR3 reads TGTGCCAGCTCACCAAGGGTCTCAGGACGTTACAATGAGCAGTTCTTC. Together with reference TRBV18 and TRBJ2-1, the CDR3 gives the full variable domain: NAGVMQNPRHLVRRRGQEARLRCSPMKGHSHVYWYRQLPEEGLKFMVYLQKENIIDESGMPKERFSAEFPKEGPSILRIQQVVRGDSAAYFCASSPRVSGRYNEQFFGPGTRLTVL.

This clonotype is categorized as medium-sized. This beta chain came through as a stray read in a library set up for alpha chains, and its size says little. This chain joins TRBV5-1 and TRBJ2-2, with 7 bases aligning to TRBD1. Trimming at V came to 2 bases and at J to 0 bases, leaving 7 bases not matched to a gene. CDR1 SGHRS and CDR2 YFSETQ come from the germline V gene. The CDR3 is made up of 17 amino acids. CDR3 region: CASSFSPGQPNTGELFF. As DNA, the CDR3 is TGCGCCAGCAGCTTTTCACCGGGACAGCCGAACACCGGGGAGCTGTTTTTT. The full variable domain, with the rest looked up from reference TRBV5-1 and TRBJ2-2, is KAGVTQTPRYLIKTRGQQVTLSCSPISGHRSVSWYQQTPGQGLQFLFEYFSETQRNKGNFPGRFSGRQFSNSRSEMNVSTLELGDSALYLCASSFSPGQPNTGELFFGEGSRLTVL.

In this sample, this clonotype is medium-sized. This beta chain represents an off-target read in a library built for alpha chains; its size is of limited meaning. The chain uses TRBV7-3 and TRBJ1-1, with 7 bases that match TRBD1. Germline trimming cut 6 bases from V and 7 bases from J; bases unmatched to any gene: 11. This CDR3 has 14 residues. CDR1 and CDR2 from the germline V gene are SGHTA and FQGTGA. The CDR3 sequence is CASRPTQGIGEAFF. The CDR3 DNA reads TGTGCCAGCAGACCAACACAGGGGATCGGTGAAGCTTTCTTT.

By share, this clonotype counts as large. Because the library targeted alpha chains, this beta chain is an off-target read whose size means little. The chain couples TRBV7-8 to TRBJ2-5, with unresolved D. Trimming left V 3 bases short and J 5 bases short, with 7 bases between. This CDR3 has 12 residues. Per germline, CDR1 SGHVS and CDR2 FQNEAQ. CDR3 bases: TGTGCCAGCAGCTTGGAACCGGAGACCCAGTACTTC. Its protein product is CASSLEPETQYF. Drawing the rest from reference TRBV7-8 and TRBJ2-5, the complete variable domain is GAGVSQSPRYKVAKRGQDVALRCDPISGHVSLFWYQQALGQGPEFLTYFQNEAQLDKSGLPSDRFFAERPEGSVSTLKIQRTQQEDSAVYLCASSLEPETQYFGPGTRLLVL.

Judged by abundance, this clonotype is medium-sized. Since it is a stray read in a library aimed at alpha chains, this beta chain has a size that is not meaningful. The rearrangement links TRBV19 to TRBJ2-5; D may be TRBD2 (5 bases). V lost 8 bases and J 5 bases, leaving 15 bases between the germline ends. The CDR3 contains 13 residues. Germline V CDR1 and CDR2: LNHDA, SQIVND (reference sequence). The CDR3 DNA is TGTGCCAGTGGAGGCGGACTTGGGGAGACCCAGTACTTC. This translates into CASGGGLGETQYF. Full variable domain (rest looked up from reference TRBV19 and TRBJ2-5): DGGITQSPKYLFRKEGQNVTLSCEQNLNHDAMYWYRQDPGQGLRLIYYSQIVNDFQKGDIAEGYSVSREKKESFPLTVTSAQKNPTAFYLCASGGGLGETQYFGPGTRLLVL.

Sample share makes this clonotype medium-sized. This beta chain lies outside the target of a library built for alpha chains; its clone size means little. V gene TRBV5-1 combines with J gene TRBJ2-7, with a tentative D call TRBD2 (6 bases). Trimming removed 0 bases at V and 0 bases at J, with 13 bases between. Per the germline V gene, CDR1 is SGHRS and CDR2 is YFSETQ. CDR3 size: 16 residues. CDR3 DNA: TGCGCCAGCAGCTTGGGCCACCGGGACTCCTCCTACGAGCAGTACTTC. Its protein is CASSLGHRDSSYEQYF.

This clonotype was counted only a few times. Since the library was made to target alpha chains, this beta chain is a stray read and its abundance is not meaningful. V usage is TRBV29-1 and J usage is TRBJ2-2; 7 bases are shared with TRBD1. Germline lookup yields CDR1 SQVTM and CDR2 ANQGSEA. Trimming at V came to 3 bases and at J to 3 bases, leaving 4 bases not matched to a gene. This CDR3 has 14 residues. The chain's CDR3 is CSVENRGDTGELFF. The DNA of the CDR3 is TGCAGCGTTGAGAACAGGGGTGACACCGGGGAGCTGTTTTTT.

This clonotype was counted many times. Since it is a stray read in a library aimed at alpha chains, this beta chain has a size that is not meaningful. The V and J genes are TRBV20-1 and TRBJ2-5; 7 bases fit TRBD2. Germline V CDR1 and CDR2: DFQATT, SNEGSKA (reference sequence). Trimming removed 7 bases from V and 4 bases from J; junction bases left unmatched: 15. The CDR3 covers 15 residues. The CDR3 loop reads CSGKREGERLETQYF. The CDR3 DNA sequence: TGCAGTGGCAAAAGGGAGGGAGAAAGGTTAGAGACCCAGTACTTC.

This clonotype is deemed medium-sized. Within a library made for alpha chains, this beta chain is off target, and its count is uninformative. The chain has TRBV5-1 and TRBJ2-7, with 11 nucleotides matching TRBD2. The trim removed 3 bases at V and 2 bases at J, leaving 7 bases unmatched. Germline V gene sequence: CDR1 SGHRS, CDR2 YFSETQ. The CDR3 totals 16 residues. The CDR3 nucleotides are TGCGCCAGCAGCTCTGGTACTAGCGGGGGAACCTACGAGCAGTACTTC. It specifies CASSSGTSGGTYEQYF. Full variable domain (missing parts from reference TRBV5-1 and TRBJ2-7): KAGVTQTPRYLIKTRGQQVTLSCSPISGHRSVSWYQQTPGQGLQFLFEYFSETQRNKGNFPGRFSGRQFSNSRSEMNVSTLELGDSALYLCASSSGTSGGTYEQYFGPGTRLTVT.

Relative to its sample, this clonotype is medium-sized. In a library made to pick up alpha chains, this beta chain is a stray read with a size that means little. V usage is TRBV7-2 and J usage is TRBJ1-4; 9 bases line up with TRBD1. The V gene's germline CDR1 is SGHTA and CDR2 FQGNSA. Unmatched junction bases numbered 8, after V lost 8 bases and J lost 7 bases. The CDR3 loop spans 14 amino acids. The CDR3 DNA follows: TGTGCCAGCGGAGACAGGGGGGGAGTTGAAAAACTGTTTTTT. This encodes CASGDRGGVEKLFF. The full variable domain, its missing parts supplied by reference TRBV7-2 and TRBJ1-4, is GAGVSQSPSNKVTEKGKDVELRCDPISGHTALYWYRQSLGQGLEFLIYFQGNSAPDKSGLPSDRFSAERTGGSVSTLTIQRTQQEDSAVYLCASGDRGGVEKLFFGSGTQLSVL.

In the case of this clonotype: This beta chain appears as a stray read in a library generated for alpha chains; its size is not informative. The chain is built from TRBV29-1 and TRBJ2-2; 10 nucleotides match TRBD1. The V segment lost 7 bases and the J segment 11 bases; nucleotides outside the gene matches: 7. The germline CDR1 and CDR2 sequences are SQVTM and ANQGSEA. The CDR3 has 12 residues. The CDR3 region is CSAGQGMGELFF. CDR3 DNA: TGCAGCGCGGGACAGGGGATGGGCGAGCTGTTTTTT.

This clonotype has at least ten counts. The library was prepared for alpha chains; this beta chain is a stray read, so its frequency means little. The chain couples TRBV5-1 to TRBJ2-1; tentatively, D is TRBD2 (7 bases). CDR3 length: 14 amino acids. Deletions cut 7 bases from V and 1 base from J, with 12 bases between. CDR1 SGHRS and CDR2 YFSETQ come from the germline V gene. The CDR3 loop is CASGGGGSYNEQFF. CDR3 bases: TGCGCCAGCGGGGGGGGCGGATCCTACAATGAGCAGTTCTTC. Supplemented by reference TRBV5-1 and TRBJ2-1, the full variable domain reads KAGVTQTPRYLIKTRGQQVTLSCSPISGHRSVSWYQQTPGQGLQFLFEYFSETQRNKGNFPGRFSGRQFSNSRSEMNVSTLELGDSALYLCASGGGGSYNEQFFGPGTRLTVL.

By share, this clonotype counts as medium-sized (0.01 to 0.1%). This beta chain turned up in a library designed for alpha chains; as an off-target read, its abundance says little. This chain uses TRBV24-1 with TRBJ1-1; D might be TRBD1 (6 bases). This CDR3 is built from 13 residues. CDR1 is KGHDR, CDR2 SFDVKD, per germline. V was shortened by 7 bases and J by 1 base, with 9 bases between the two germline ends. CDR3 amino acids: CATSRTENTEAFF. CDR3 DNA: TGTGCCACCAGCCGGACAGAGAACACTGAAGCTTTCTTT.

This clonotype counts as medium-sized. The library was prepared for alpha chains; this beta chain is a stray read, so its frequency means little. This chain uses TRBV12-3 or TRBV12-4 with TRBJ2-3; D unresolved. Trimming shortened V by 1 base and J by 5 bases, and 7 bases separated the two germline ends. This CDR3 contains 13 residues. The chain's CDR3 is CASSLVPQDTQYF. CDR3 nucleotides: TGTGCCAGCAGTTTAGTCCCCCAAGATACGCAGTATTTT.

This clonotype has a handful of counts. With the library built for alpha chains, this beta chain is off target and its frequency is not meaningful. CDR3 sequence: CSANRGYNEQFF. CDR3 coding DNA: TGCAGCGCCAATCGGGGGTACAATGAGCAGTTCTTC. The chain combines TRBV29-1 with TRBJ2-1; tentatively, D is TRBD2 (6 bases). V lost 7 bases to trimming and J lost 4 bases, with 11 bases between them. This CDR3 has 12 amino acids. CDR1 SQVTM and CDR2 ANQGSEA come from the germline V gene.

Concerning this clonotype itself: This beta chain slipped into a library made for alpha chains as a stray read, so its size is not meaningful. The chain uses TRBV10-3 and TRBJ2-5; D gene ambiguous. V was pared by 10 bases and J by 1 base, with 19 bases between. Germline values: CDR1 ENHRY, CDR2 SYGVKD. The CDR3 is 15 residues long. The CDR3 region is CATTSDRHLQETQYF. In nucleotides, the CDR3 is TGTGCCACAACCTCGGACCGACATCTCCAAGAGACCCAGTACTTC.

Turning to this clonotype: This beta chain is a stray sequence in a library constructed for alpha chains; its clone size is not meaningful. The V call is TRBV28, the J call TRBJ1-1; D is perhaps TRBD1 (5 bases). The V gene lost 6 bases and the J gene lost 4 bases, with 9 bases spanning the gap. The CDR3 length is 12 residues. Germline CDR1 is MDHEN and CDR2 is SYDVKM. CDR3 region: CASRGPGTEAFF. CDR3 DNA sequence: TGTGCCAGCAGGGGGCCGGGCACTGAAGCTTTCTTT.

This clonotype was observed at least ten times. A library made for alpha chains picked up this beta chain off target, so its size means little. This rearrangement joins TRBV20-1 to TRBJ2-1; TRBD2 aligns across 7 bases. The CDR3 covers 18 residues. V shed 0 bases, J shed 4 bases, and the junction held 15 bases outside the gene matches. The germline V gene encodes CDR1 DFQATT and CDR2 SNEGSKA (reference sequence). DNA of the CDR3: TGCAGTGCTAGAGATCTTGCTCCTGGGTCCGGGGGGTACAATGAGCAGTTCTTC. It codes for CSARDLAPGSGGYNEQFF.

This clonotype is labeled medium-sized (0.01 to 0.1%). This beta chain is an unintended read in a library built for alpha chains; its size means little. V is TRBV28 and J is TRBJ2-1; TRBD2 aligns across 7 bases. Germline CDR1 is MDHEN and CDR2 is SYDVKM. There are 15 residues in the CDR3. Trimming took 5 bases from V and 4 from J; bases not matched to a gene: 8. The CDR3 nucleotides are TGTGCCAGCAGTACGACTAGCATCCCTTACAATGAGCAGTTCTTC. This encodes CASSTTSIPYNEQFF.

In its sample, this clonotype ranks as medium-sized. This beta chain slipped into a library made for alpha chains as a stray read, so its size is not meaningful. The chain carries TRBV2 and TRBJ1-2; D is perhaps TRBD1 (5 bases). Trimming shortened V by 6 bases and J by 3 bases, and 14 bases separated the two germline ends. This CDR3 contains 14 residues. In germline, CDR1 is SNHLY, CDR2 FYNNEI. The CDR3 nucleotides are TGTGCCAGCAGATACAAGGGGAGGCACTATGGCTACACCTTC. It specifies CASRYKGRHYGYTF.

By share, this clonotype counts as medium-sized. With the library built for alpha chains, this beta chain is off target and its frequency is not meaningful. J is TRBJ2-5 and V is TRBV28; D uncertain. Germline-derived CDR1 and CDR2 are MDHEN and SYDVKM. The CDR3 sequence is 15 residues long. V was pared by 6 bases and J by 4 bases, with 18 bases between. The CDR3: CASSPGDQPRETQYF. CDR3 nucleotide sequence: TGTGCCAGCAGCCCCGGTGACCAACCTAGAGAGACCCAGTACTTC.

This clonotype is judged large. Because this beta chain is a stray read in a library intended to capture alpha chains, its abundance should not be given much weight. This chain connects TRBV7-2 to TRBJ2-7; TRBD1 is a possible D gene (5 bases). V dropped 5 bases and J dropped 4 bases, with 15 bases sitting between them. This CDR3 comprises 14 residues. Germline CDR1 is SGHTA and CDR2 is FQGNSA. CDR3 amino acids: CASSAFPSGYEQYF. The DNA for the CDR3 is TGTGCCAGCAGCGCCTTTCCCTCAGGGTACGAGCAGTACTTC.

There are a few counts of this clonotype. Since it is a stray read in a library aimed at alpha chains, this beta chain has a size that is not meaningful. This rearrangement joins TRBV7-6 to TRBJ1-3; D might be TRBD1 (5 bases). In germline, CDR1 is SGHVS, CDR2 FNYEAQ. The V and J ends lost 5 bases and 0 bases respectively, with 14 bases between them. CDR3 size: 16 residues. Here the CDR3 reads CASSLTHQGSGNTIYF. CDR3 DNA: TGTGCCAGCAGCCTTACCCACCAGGGCTCTGGAAACACCATATATTTT.